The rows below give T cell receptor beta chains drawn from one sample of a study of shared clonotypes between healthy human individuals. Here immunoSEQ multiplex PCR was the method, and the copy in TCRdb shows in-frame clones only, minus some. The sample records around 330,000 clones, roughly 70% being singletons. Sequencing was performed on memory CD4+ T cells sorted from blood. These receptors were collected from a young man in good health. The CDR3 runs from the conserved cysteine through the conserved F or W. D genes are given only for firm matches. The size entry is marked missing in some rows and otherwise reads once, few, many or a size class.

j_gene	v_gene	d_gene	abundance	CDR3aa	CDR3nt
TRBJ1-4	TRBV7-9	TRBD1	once	CASSRTQGALEKLFF	TGTGCCAGCAGCCGCACACAGGGGGCTTTAGAAAAACTGTTTTTT
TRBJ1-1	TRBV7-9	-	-	CASSWTAEAFF	TGTGCCAGCAGTTGGACGGCTGAAGCTTTCTTT
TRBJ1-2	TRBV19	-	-	CASSIGGDGYGYTF	TGTGCCAGTAGTATCGGAGGGGACGGCTATGGCTACACCTTC
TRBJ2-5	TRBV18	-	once	CASSSRDKETQYF	TGTGCCAGCTCATCCCGGGACAAAGAGACCCAGTACTTC
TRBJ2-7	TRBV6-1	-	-	CASSGRQGGGREQYF	TGTGCCAGCAGTGGTAGACAGGGTGGGGGGCGCGAGCAGTACTTC
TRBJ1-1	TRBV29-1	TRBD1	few	CSAGQGMNTEAFF	TGCAGCGCCGGACAGGGAATGAACACTGAAGCTTTCTTT
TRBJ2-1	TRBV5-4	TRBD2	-	CASSLASGRLQFF	TGTGCCAGCAGCTTGGCTAGCGGGAGATTGCAGTTCTTC
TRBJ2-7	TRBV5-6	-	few	CASSSEPYEQYF	TGTGCCAGCAGCTCGGAGCCGTACGAGCAGTACTTC
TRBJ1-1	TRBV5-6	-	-	CASSLGFSNTEAFF	TGTGCCAGCAGCTTAGGTTTCTCGAACACTGAAGCTTTCTTT
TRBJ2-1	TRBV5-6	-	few	CASSRRLGLYNEQFF	TGTGCCAGCAGCCGAAGACTGGGGCTCTACAATGAGCAGTTCTTC
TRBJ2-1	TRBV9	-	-	CASSVDPKGFDEQFF	TGTGCCAGCAGCGTAGATCCCAAAGGGTTCGATGAGCAGTTCTTC
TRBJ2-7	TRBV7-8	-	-	CASSRGLSSYEQYF	TGTGCCAGCAGCCGGGGACTGAGCTCCTACGAGCAGTACTTC
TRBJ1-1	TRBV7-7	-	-	CASSFEAWVRVNTEAFF	TGTGCTAGCAGCTTTGAGGCGTGGGTCAGGGTGAACACTGAAGCTTTCTTT
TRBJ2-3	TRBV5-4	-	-	CASSRSGTPLADTQYF	TGTGCCAGCAGCCGTTCCGGGACCCCCTTGGCAGATACGCAGTATTTT
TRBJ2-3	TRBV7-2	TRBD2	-	CASSPLAGGTDTQYF	TGTGCCAGCAGTCCTCTAGCGGGAGGTACAGATACGCAGTATTTT
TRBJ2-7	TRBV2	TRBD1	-	CASLGQGAQYF	TGTGCCAGCTTGGGACAGGGCGCGCAGTACTTC
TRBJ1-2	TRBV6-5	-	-	CASSPDSPNYGYTF	TGTGCCAGCAGCCCGGACAGCCCTAACTATGGCTACACCTTC
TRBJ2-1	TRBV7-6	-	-	CASSPVGGILYNEQFF	TGTGCCAGCAGCCCAGTCGGAGGCATACTATACAATGAGCAGTTCTTC
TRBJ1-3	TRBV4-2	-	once	CASSQVRVGQDSGNTIYF	TGTGCCAGCAGCCAAGTTCGGGTCGGGCAGGACTCTGGAAACACCATATATTTT
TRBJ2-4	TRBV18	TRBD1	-	CASSPNGTGGNIQYF	TGTGCCAGCTCACCTAACGGGACAGGTGGGAACATTCAGTACTTC
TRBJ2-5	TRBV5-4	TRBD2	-	CASSPGVAGGDETQYF	TGTGCCAGCAGCCCTGGGGTAGCGGGGGGTGATGAGACCCAGTACTTC
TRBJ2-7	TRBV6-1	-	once	CASNEGEEYYEQYF	TGTGCCAGCAATGAAGGGGAGGAATACTACGAGCAGTACTTC
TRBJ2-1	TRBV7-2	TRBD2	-	CASSLLSGRAIENEQFF	TGTGCCAGCAGCTTACTATCTGGGAGGGCCATAGAGAATGAGCAGTTCTTC
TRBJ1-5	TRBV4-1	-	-	CASSQELHIRPQHF	TGCGCCAGCAGCCAAGAGCTACATATCCGCCCCCAGCATTTT
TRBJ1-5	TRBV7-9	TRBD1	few	CASSSGGQPQHF	TGTGCCAGCAGCTCAGGGGGTCAGCCCCAGCATTTT
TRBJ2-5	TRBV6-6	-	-	CASSYSGGTGAETQYF	TGTGCCAGCAGTTACTCGGGTGGAACGGGAGCAGAGACCCAGTACTTC
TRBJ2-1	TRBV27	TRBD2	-	CASSLLGLAGVKNEQFF	TGTGCCAGCAGTTTACTGGGACTAGCGGGAGTTAAGAATGAGCAGTTCTTC
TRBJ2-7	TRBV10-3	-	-	CAISEAQRKSYEQYF	TGTGCCATCAGTGAGGCCCAGCGGAAATCTTACGAGCAGTACTTC
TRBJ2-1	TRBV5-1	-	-	CASSFGLQGMGSDEQFF	TGCGCCAGCAGCTTTGGCCTCCAGGGGATGGGGTCCGATGAGCAGTTCTTC
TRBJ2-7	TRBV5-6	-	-	CASSFINEQYF	TGTGCCAGCAGCTTTATCAACGAGCAGTACTTC
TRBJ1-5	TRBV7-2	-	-	CASSLIAGQNQPQHF	TGTGCCAGCAGCTTAATTGCGGGGCAGAATCAGCCCCAGCATTTT
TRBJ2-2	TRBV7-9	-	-	CASSAQQGLGELFF	TGTGCCAGCAGCGCCCAACAGGGACTTGGGGAGCTGTTTTTT
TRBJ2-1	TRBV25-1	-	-	CASRRDNEQFF	TGTGCCAGCAGGAGAGACAATGAGCAGTTCTTC
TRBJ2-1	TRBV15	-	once	CATSRASEFPYNEQFF	TGTGCCACCAGCAGGGCTTCAGAGTTCCCCTACAATGAGCAGTTCTTC
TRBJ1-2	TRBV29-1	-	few	CSVGPDGQGASSYGYTF	TGCAGCGTGGGGCCGGACGGCCAAGGTGCCTCAAGCTATGGCTACACCTTC
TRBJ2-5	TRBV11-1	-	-	CASSLEATRQETQYF	TGTGCCAGCAGTCTTGAGGCCACTAGGCAAGAGACCCAGTACTTC
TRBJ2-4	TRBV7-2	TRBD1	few	CASSLARGRNIQYF	TGTGCCAGCAGCTTAGCGAGGGGGCGGAACATTCAGTACTTC
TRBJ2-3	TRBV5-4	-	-	CASSWENTDTQYF	TGTGCCAGCAGCTGGGAGAACACAGATACGCAGTATTTT
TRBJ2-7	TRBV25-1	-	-	CASSGRAGEQYF	TGTGCCAGCAGTGGACGTGCTGGCGAGCAGTACTTC
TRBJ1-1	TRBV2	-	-	CASSVARVDTEAFF	TGTGCCAGCAGTGTAGCCAGGGTCGACACTGAAGCTTTCTTT
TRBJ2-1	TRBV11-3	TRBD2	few	CASSLEVAGGYNEQFF	TGTGCCAGCAGCTTAGAAGTAGCGGGGGGTTACAATGAGCAGTTCTTC
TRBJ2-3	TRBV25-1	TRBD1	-	CASSEKGQGLDTQYF	TGTGCCAGCAGTGAAAAGGGACAGGGACTAGATACGCAGTATTTT
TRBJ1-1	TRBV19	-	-	CASTYSRSRAFF	TGTGCCAGTACCTATTCTCGCAGCCGGGCTTTCTTT
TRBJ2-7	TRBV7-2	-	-	CASSHDSYEQYF	TGTGCCAGCAGCCACGACAGCTACGAGCAGTACTTC
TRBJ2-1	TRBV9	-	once	CASSPLGSAYNEQFF	TGTGCCAGCAGCCCCTTGGGCTCGGCCTACAATGAGCAGTTCTTC
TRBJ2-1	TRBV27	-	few	CASSLIGNNEQFF	TGTGCCAGCAGTTTAATAGGGAACAATGAGCAGTTCTTC
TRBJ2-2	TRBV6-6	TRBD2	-	CASRVAGGPGELFF	TGTGCCAGCAGGGTGGCGGGAGGTCCCGGGGAGCTGTTTTTT